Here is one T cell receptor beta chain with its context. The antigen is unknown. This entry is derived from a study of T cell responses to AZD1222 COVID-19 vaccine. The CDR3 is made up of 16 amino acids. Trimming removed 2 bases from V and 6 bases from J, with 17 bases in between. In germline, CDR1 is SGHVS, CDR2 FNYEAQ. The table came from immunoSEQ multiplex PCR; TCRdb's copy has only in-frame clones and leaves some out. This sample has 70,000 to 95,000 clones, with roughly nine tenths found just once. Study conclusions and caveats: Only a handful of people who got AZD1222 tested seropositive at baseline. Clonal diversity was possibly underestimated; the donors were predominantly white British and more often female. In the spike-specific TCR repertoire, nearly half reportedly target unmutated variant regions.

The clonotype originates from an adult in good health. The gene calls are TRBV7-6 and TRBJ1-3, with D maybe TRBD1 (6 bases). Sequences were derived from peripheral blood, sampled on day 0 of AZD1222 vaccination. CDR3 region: CASSLSGGPVLNTIYF. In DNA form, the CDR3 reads TGTGCCAGCAGCTTATCGGGGGGGCCGGTTTTAAACACCATATATTTT.